The clone carrying this T cell receptor beta chain came up a few times. What it binds is unknown. These data are taken from a study of vaccination and CD4 T cells after COVID-19. Across the study: Participants, all vaccine recipients, received two doses of either BNT162b2 or mRNA-1273. Blood was drawn a median around 73 days post second dose, range 14 to 241. Post-COVID specimens were obtained a median about 100 days after diagnosis (range 35 to 161). Study-level findings and limits: Reactive clone data from convalescent patients indicated a median of approximately 90% appearing only post-vaccination.

Noted treatment: roughly 11-day PBMC culture with coronavirus spike peptide pools or control peptides (ViraFEST assay). With the Oncomine TCR Beta short-read assay, DNA from cultured CD4+ T cells was sequenced. From the PCR reads, TCRdb called clonotypes with MiXCR, one entry per CDR3 protein. The sample has 20,000 to 30,000 distinct CDR3 sequences; roughly 50% are singletons. The clonotype was recovered from a human donor who had recovered from COVID-19. Sequencing used CD4+ T cells from blood, cultured in vitro.

The DNA for the CDR3 is TGTGCCAGCAGTTACTCCGGGGGGGTCTCCTACGAGCAGTACTTC. As protein: CASSYSGGVSYEQYF. The V and J genes are TRBV6-5 and TRBJ2-7; the match to TRBD2 covers 8 bases. The V gene's germline CDR1 is MNHEY and CDR2 SVGAGI. The J segment lost 0 bases and the V segment lost 0 bases, leaving 1 base of the junction unmatched. This CDR3 is 15 amino acids long.